The next 5 T cell receptor beta chains were all read from a single sample in a study of cytomegalovirus exposure and HLA in healthy donors. PCR amplification relied on 60 Vbeta primers (plus 13 Jbeta primers). Assay: immunoSEQ multiplex PCR; the TCRdb copy retains only in-frame clones and omits some. The sample holds about 180,000 clones, 60% to 85% seen once. Sequencing used PBMCs. Receptor source: a man between 18 and 29 years old in good health and CMV-seronegative.

The V gene is TRBV4-2, the J gene TRBJ2-1, with 11 nucleotides matching TRBD2. The CDR3 is 16 amino acids. CDR1 and CDR2 (germline): LGHNA, YNFKEQ. J lost 4 bases, V lost 1 base, and 3 bases had no gene match. The CDR3 loop reads CASSQAGTSGYNEQFF. The CDR3 DNA is TGTGCCAGCAGCCAAGCCGGGACTAGCGGTTACAATGAGCAGTTCTTC.

This clone has a handful of counts. The gene calls are TRBV6-1 and TRBJ2-3; perhaps TRBD1 as D (6 bases). The V gene's germline CDR1 is MNHNS and CDR2 SASEGT. This CDR3 region has 14 residues. Trimming took off 6 bases at V and 6 bases at J, with 16 bases between the two ends. The CDR3: CASRLNRGTDTQYF. CDR3 nucleotide sequence: TGTGCCAGCAGGCTCAATAGGGGGACCGATACGCAGTATTTT.

This clone was counted between two and nine times. This chain connects TRBV7-2 to TRBJ1-2, with a weak D call TRBD1 (5 bases). V lost 3 bases to trimming and J lost 7 bases, with 9 bases between them. The CDR3 consists of 12 residues. The germline V gene encodes CDR1 SGHTA and CDR2 FQGNSA. Here the CDR3 reads CASSLGRRGYTF. In DNA form, the CDR3 reads TGTGCCAGCAGCTTGGGGCGACGTGGCTACACCTTC.

This chain connects TRBV11-3 to TRBJ2-1; a weak D match, TRBD1 (6 bases). Per the germline V gene, CDR1 is SGHNT and CDR2 is YENEEA. The CDR3 length is 14 residues. The V end lost 2 bases, the J end lost 8 bases, and 13 bases lay between the germline ends. The CDR3 nucleotides are TGTGCCAGCAGCTTAATGGCACAGGGCCATGAGCAGTTCTTC. Amino acid sequence: CASSLMAQGHEQFF.

The J gene is TRBJ2-1, the V gene TRBV19; D is ambiguous. Germline CDR1 is LNHDA and CDR2 is SQIVND (reference sequence). Trimming removed 3 bases from V and 2 bases from J, with 11 bases in between. This CDR3 has 15 residues. The DNA for the CDR3 is TGTGCCAGTAGTATTGTTGCGGCTACCTACAATGAGCAGTTCTTC. Translation: CASSIVAATYNEQFF.